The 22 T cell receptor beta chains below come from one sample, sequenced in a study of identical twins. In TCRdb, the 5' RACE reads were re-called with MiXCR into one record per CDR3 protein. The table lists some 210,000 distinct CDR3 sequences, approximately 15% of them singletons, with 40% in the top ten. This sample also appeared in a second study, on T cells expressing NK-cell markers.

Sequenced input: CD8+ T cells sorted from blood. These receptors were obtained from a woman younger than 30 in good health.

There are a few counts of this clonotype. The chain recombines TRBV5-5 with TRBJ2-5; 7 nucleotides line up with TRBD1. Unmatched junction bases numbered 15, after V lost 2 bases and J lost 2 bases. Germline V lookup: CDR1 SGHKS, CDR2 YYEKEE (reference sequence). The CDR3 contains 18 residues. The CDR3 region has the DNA TGTGCCAGCAGCTTTCTGAGGGGGCGCGAGGGACGTCAAGAGACCCAGTACTTC. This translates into CASSFLRGREGRQETQYF.

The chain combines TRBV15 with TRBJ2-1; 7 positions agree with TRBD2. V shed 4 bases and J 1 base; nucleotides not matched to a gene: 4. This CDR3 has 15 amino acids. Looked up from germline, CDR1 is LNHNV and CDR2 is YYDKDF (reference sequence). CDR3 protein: CATSITSVSYNEQFF. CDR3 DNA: TGTGCCACCAGCATCACTAGCGTATCCTACAATGAGCAGTTCTTC.

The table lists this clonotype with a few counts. Here the CDR3 DNA reads TGCAGCGTTGGCACCGGGATCTATGGCTACACCTTC. This encodes CSVGTGIYGYTF. The chain is built from TRBV29-1 and TRBJ1-2; D gene ambiguous. The germline gives CDR1 SQVTM, CDR2 ANQGSEA. V was shortened by 4 bases and J by 4 bases, with 10 bases between the two germline ends. This CDR3 is built from 12 residues.

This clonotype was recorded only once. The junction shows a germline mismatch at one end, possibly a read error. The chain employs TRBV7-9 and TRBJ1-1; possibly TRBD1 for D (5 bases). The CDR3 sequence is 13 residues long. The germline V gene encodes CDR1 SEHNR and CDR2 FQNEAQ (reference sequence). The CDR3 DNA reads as TGTGCCAGCCGCTTGGCCGGGACGGATGAAGCTTTCTTT. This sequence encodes CASRLAGTDEAFF.

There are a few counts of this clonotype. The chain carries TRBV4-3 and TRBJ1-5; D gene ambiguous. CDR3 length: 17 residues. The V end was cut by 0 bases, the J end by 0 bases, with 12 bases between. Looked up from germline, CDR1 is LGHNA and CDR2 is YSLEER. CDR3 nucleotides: TGCGCCAGCAGCCAAGATCTAGCCCAGTATAGCAATCAGCCCCAGCATTTT. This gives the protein CASSQDLAQYSNQPQHF.

CDR3 loop: CSVGGGDYNEQFF. As DNA, the CDR3 is TGCAGCGTTGGAGGCGGGGATTACAATGAGCAGTTCTTC. The V and J genes are TRBV29-1 and TRBJ2-1; D perhaps matches TRBD2 (6 bases). The CDR3 spans 13 residues. Germline V gives CDR1 SQVTM, CDR2 ANQGSEA. The V end was cut by 4 bases, the J end by 4 bases, with 11 bases between.

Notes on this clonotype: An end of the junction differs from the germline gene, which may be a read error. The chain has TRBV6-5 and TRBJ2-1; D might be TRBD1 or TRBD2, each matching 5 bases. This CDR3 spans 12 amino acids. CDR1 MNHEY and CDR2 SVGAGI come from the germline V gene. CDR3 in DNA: TGTGCCAGTACCGGGACCAACAATGATCAGTTCTTC. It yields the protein CASTGTNNDQFF.

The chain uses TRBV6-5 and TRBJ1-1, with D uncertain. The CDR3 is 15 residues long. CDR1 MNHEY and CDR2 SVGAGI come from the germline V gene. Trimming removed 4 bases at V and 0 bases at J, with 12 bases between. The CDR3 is CASSFHLRVNTEAFF. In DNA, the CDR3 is TGTGCCAGCAGTTTCCACCTGAGGGTGAACACTGAAGCTTTCTTT.

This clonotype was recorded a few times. This CDR3 reads CAIKGTSGETDTQYF. The CDR3 region has the DNA TGTGCCATCAAGGGGACTAGCGGGGAAACAGATACGCAGTATTTT. The rearrangement joins TRBV10-3 to TRBJ2-3; 13 bases are a match to TRBD2. V gave up 7 bases and J gave up 3 bases; unmatched junction bases: 4. Per the germline V gene, CDR1 is ENHRY and CDR2 is SYGVKD. This CDR3 has 15 residues.

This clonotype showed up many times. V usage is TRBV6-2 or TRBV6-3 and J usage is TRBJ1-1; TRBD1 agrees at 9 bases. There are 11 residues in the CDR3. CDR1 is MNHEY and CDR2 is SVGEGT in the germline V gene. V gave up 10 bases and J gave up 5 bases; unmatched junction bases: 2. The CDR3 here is CATDRGTEAFF. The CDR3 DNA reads TGTGCCACCGACAGGGGGACTGAAGCTTTCTTT.

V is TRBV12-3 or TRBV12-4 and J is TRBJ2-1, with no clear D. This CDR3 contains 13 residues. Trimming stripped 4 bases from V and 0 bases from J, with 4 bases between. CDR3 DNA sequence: TGTGCCAGCAGTTCTTACTCCTACAATGAGCAGTTCTTC. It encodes CASSSYSYNEQFF.

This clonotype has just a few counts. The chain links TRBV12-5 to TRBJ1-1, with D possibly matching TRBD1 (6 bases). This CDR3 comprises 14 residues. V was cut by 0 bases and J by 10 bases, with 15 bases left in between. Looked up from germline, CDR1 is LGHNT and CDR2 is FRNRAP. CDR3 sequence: CASGLVEPGAGAFF. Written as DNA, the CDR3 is TGTGCTAGTGGTTTGGTAGAACCGGGGGCAGGAGCTTTCTTT.

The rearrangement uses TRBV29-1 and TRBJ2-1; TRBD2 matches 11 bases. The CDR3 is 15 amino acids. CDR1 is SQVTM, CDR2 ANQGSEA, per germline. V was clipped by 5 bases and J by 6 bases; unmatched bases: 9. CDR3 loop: CSVPRSGRAINEQFF. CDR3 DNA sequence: TGCAGCGTTCCACGTAGCGGGAGGGCCATCAATGAGCAGTTCTTC.

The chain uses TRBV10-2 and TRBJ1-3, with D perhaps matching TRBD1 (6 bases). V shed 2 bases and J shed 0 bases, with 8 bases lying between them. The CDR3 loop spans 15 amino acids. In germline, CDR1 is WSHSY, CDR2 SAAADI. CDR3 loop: CASSEGQSSGNTIYF. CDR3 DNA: TGCGCCAGCAGTGAGGGACAGAGCTCTGGAAACACCATATATTTT.

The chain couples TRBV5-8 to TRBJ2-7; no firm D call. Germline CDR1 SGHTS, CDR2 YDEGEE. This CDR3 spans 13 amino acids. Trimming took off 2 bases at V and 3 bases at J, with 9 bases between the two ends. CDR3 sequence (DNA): TGTGCCAGCAGCTTAGGAAGCTTCTACGAGCAGTACTTC. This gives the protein CASSLGSFYEQYF.

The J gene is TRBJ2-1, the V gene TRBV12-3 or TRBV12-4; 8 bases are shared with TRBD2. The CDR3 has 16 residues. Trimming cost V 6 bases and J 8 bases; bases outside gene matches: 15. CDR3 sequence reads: CASSFLSGLASYEQFF. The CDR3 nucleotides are TGTGCCAGCAGCTTCTTGAGTGGACTAGCTTCATATGAGCAGTTCTTC.

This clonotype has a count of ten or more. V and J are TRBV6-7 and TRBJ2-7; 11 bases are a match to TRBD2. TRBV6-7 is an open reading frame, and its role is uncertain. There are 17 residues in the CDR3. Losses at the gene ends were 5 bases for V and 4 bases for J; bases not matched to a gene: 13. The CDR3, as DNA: TGTGCCAGCAGTGCTCGACTAGCGGGACCCCCCGGATACGAGCAGTACTTC. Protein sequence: CASSARLAGPPGYEQYF.

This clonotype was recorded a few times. The CDR3 protein is CASSLLTSGSDTQYF. In DNA, the CDR3 is TGTGCCAGCAGCTTGCTGACTAGCGGGAGTGATACGCAGTATTTT. J is TRBJ2-3 and V is TRBV7-9; 12 positions agree with TRBD2. Losses at the gene ends were 3 bases for V and 6 bases for J; bases not matched to a gene: 4. The CDR3 covers 15 residues. Germline V lookup: CDR1 SEHNR, CDR2 FQNEAQ (reference sequence).

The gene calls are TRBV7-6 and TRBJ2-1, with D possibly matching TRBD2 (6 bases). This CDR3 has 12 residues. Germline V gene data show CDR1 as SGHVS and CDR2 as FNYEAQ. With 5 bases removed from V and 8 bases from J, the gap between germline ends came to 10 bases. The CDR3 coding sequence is TGTGCCAGCAGCCACATAGCGGATGAGCAGTTCTTC. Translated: CASSHIADEQFF.

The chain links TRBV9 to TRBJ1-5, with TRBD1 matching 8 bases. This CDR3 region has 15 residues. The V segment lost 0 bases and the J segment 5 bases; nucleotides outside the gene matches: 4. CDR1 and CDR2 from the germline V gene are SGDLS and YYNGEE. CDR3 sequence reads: CASSVEGQGDQPQHF. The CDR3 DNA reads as TGTGCCAGCAGCGTAGAAGGACAGGGTGATCAGCCCCAGCATTTT.

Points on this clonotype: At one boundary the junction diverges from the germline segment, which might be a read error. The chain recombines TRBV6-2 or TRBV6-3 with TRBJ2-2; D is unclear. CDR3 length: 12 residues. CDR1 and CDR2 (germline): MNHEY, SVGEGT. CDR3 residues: CASSLGTWELFF. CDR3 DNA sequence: TGTGCCAGCAGTTTGGGCACCTGGGAGCTGTTTTTT.

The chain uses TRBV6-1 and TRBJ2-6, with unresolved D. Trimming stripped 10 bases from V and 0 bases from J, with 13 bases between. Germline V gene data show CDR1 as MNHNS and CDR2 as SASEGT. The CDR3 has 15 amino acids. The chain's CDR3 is CATILKASGANVLTF. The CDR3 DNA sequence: TGTGCCACCATCTTGAAGGCCTCTGGGGCCAACGTCCTGACTTTC.